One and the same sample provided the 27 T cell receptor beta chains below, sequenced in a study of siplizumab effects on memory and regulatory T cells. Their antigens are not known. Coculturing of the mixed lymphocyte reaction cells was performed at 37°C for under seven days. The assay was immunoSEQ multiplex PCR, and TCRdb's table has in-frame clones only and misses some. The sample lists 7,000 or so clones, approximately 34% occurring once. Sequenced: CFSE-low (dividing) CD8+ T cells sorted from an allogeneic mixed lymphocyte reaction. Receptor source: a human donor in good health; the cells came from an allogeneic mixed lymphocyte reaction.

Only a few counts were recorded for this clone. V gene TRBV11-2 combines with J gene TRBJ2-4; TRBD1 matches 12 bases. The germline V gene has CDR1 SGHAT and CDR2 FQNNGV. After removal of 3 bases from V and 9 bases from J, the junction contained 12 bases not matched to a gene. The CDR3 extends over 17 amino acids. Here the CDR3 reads CASSFGTGGDWPTIQYF. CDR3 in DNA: TGTGCCAGCAGCTTCGGGACAGGGGGCGACTGGCCCACCATTCAGTACTTC.

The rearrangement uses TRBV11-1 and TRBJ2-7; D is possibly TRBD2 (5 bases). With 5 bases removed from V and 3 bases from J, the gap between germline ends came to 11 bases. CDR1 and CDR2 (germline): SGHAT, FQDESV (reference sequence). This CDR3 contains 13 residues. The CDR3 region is CASSLEGLYEQYF. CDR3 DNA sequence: TGTGCCAGCAGCCTTGAGGGCCTCTACGAGCAGTACTTC.

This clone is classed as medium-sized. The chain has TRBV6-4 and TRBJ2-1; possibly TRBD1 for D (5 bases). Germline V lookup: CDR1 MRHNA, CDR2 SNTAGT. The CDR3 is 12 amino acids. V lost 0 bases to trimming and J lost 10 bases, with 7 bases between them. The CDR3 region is CASSDSGAEQFF. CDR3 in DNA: TGTGCCAGCAGTGACTCAGGGGCGGAGCAGTTCTTC.

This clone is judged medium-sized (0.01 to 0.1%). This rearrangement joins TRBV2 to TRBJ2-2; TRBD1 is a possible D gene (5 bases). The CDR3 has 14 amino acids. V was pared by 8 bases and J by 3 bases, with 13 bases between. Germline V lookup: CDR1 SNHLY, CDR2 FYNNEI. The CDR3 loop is CASLDRAYTGELFF. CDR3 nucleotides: TGTGCCAGCCTAGACAGAGCCTACACCGGGGAGCTGTTTTTT. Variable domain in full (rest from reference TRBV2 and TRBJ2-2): EPEVTQTPSHQVTQMGQEVILRCVPISNHLYFYWYRQILGQKVEFLVSFYNNEISEKSEIFDDQFSVERPDGSNFTLKIRSTKLEDSAMYFCASLDRAYTGELFFGEGSRLTVL.

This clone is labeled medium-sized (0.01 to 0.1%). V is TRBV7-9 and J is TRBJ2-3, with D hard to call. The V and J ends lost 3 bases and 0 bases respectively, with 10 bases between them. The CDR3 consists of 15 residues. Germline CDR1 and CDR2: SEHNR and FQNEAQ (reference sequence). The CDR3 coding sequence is TGTGCCAGCAGCTTCGGAGCGATGAGCACAGATACGCAGTATTTT. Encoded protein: CASSFGAMSTDTQYF.

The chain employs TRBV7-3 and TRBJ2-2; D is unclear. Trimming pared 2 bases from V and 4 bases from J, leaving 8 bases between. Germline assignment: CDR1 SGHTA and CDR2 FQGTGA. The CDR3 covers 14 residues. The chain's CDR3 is CASSLWPATGELFF. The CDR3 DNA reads TGTGCCAGCAGCTTATGGCCAGCCACCGGGGAGCTGTTTTTT.

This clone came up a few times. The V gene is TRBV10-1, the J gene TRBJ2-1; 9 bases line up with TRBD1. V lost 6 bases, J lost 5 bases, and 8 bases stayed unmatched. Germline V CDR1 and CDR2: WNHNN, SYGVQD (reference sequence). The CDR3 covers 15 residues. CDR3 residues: CASSVATGGNNEQFF. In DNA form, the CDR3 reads TGCGCCAGCAGCGTCGCGACAGGGGGGAACAATGAGCAGTTCTTC.

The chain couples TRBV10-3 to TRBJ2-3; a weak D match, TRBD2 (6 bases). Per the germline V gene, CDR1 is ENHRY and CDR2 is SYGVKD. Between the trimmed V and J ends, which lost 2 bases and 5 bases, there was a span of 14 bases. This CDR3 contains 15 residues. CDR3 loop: CAISEVAEGLDTQYF. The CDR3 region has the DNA TGTGCCATCAGTGAGGTAGCGGAGGGTTTAGATACGCAGTATTTT.

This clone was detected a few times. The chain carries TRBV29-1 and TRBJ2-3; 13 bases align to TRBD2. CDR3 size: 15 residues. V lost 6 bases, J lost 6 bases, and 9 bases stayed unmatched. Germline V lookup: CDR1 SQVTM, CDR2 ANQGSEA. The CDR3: CSVVGLAGPADTQYF. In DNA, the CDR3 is TGCAGCGTCGTGGGACTAGCGGGACCCGCCGATACGCAGTATTTT.

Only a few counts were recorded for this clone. The CDR3 coding sequence is TGTGCCAGCAGCAAAGCGGGGAGGGTCACAGATACGCAGTATTTT. Amino acids: CASSKAGRVTDTQYF. The chain is built from TRBV21-1 and TRBJ2-3; the table names TRBD2, a call not compared with the DNA. TRBV21-1 is reported as a pseudogene. The CDR3 consists of 15 residues.

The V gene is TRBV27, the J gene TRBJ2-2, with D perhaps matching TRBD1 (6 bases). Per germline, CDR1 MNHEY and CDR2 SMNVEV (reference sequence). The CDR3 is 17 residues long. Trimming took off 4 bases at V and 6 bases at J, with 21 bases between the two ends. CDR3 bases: TGTGCCAGCAGTTCATCTTGGACAGACGTTTCCTCCGGGGAGCTGTTTTTT. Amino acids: CASSSSWTDVSSGELFF.

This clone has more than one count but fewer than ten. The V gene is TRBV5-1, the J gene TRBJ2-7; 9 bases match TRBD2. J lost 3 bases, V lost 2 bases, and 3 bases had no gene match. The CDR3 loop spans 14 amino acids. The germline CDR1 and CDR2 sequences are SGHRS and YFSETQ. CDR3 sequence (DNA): TGCGCCAGCAGCTTCGCTAGCGGGAACTACGAGCAGTACTTC. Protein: CASSFASGNYEQYF.

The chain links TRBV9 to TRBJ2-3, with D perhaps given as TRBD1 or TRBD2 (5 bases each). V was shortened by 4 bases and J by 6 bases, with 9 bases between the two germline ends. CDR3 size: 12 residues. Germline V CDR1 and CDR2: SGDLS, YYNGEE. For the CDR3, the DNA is TGTGCCAGCAGCCTGGGGGAGGATACGCAGTATTTT. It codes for CASSLGEDTQYF.

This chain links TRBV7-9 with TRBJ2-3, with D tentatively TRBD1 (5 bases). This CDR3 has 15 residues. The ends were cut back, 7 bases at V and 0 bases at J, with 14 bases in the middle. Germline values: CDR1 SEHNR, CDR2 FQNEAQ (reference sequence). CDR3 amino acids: CASMARGPSTDTQYF. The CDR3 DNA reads TGTGCCAGCATGGCTAGGGGTCCTAGCACAGATACGCAGTATTTT.

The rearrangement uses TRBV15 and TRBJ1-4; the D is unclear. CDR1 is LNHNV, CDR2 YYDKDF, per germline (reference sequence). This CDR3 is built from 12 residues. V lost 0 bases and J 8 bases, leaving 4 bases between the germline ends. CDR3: CATSRDEEKLFF. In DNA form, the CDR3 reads TGTGCCACCAGCAGAGATGAGGAAAAACTGTTTTTT. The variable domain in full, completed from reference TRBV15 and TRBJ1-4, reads DAMVIQNPRYQVTQFGKPVTLSCSQTLNHNVMYWYQQKSSQAPKLLFHYYDKDFNNEADTPDNFQSRRPNTSFCFLDIRSPGLGDTAMYLCATSRDEEKLFFGSGTQLSVL.

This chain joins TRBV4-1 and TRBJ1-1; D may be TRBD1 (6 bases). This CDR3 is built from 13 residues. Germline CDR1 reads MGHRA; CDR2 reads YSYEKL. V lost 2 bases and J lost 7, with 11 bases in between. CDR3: CASSQQTGGEAFF. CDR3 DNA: TGCGCCAGCAGCCAACAGACAGGAGGTGAAGCTTTCTTT.

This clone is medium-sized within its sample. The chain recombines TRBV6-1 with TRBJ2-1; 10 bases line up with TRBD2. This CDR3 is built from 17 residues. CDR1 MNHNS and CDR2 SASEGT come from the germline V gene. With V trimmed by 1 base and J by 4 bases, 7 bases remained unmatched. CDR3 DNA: TGTGCCAGCAGTGAAGATCTAGCGGGAGTGTATTACAATGAGCAGTTCTTC. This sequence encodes CASSEDLAGVYYNEQFF.

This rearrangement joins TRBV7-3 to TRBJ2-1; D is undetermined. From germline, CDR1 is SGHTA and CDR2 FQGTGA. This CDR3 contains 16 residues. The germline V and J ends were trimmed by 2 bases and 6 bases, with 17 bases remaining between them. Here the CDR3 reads CASSLDFFSSINEQFF. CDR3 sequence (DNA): TGTGCCAGCAGCTTAGATTTTTTCTCTAGTATCAATGAGCAGTTCTTC.

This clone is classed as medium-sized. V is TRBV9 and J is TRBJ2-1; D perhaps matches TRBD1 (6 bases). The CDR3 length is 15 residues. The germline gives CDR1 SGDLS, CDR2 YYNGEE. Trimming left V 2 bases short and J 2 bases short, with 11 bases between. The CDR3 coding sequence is TGTGCCAGCAGCGTGTCAGGGACAACCTACAATGAGCAGTTCTTC. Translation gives CASSVSGTTYNEQFF.

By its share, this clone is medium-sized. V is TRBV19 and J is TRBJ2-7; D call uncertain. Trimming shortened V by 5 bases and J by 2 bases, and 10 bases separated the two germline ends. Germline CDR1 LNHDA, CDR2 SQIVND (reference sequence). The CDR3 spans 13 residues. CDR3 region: CASSWQPTYEQYF. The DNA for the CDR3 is TGTGCCAGTAGTTGGCAACCCACCTACGAGCAGTACTTC.

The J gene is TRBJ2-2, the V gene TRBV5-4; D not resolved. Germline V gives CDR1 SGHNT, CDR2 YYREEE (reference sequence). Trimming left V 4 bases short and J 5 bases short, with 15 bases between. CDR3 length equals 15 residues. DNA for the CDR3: TGTGCCAGCAGCCCACCTACAATGGGGACCGGGGAGCTGTTTTTT. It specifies CASSPPTMGTGELFF.

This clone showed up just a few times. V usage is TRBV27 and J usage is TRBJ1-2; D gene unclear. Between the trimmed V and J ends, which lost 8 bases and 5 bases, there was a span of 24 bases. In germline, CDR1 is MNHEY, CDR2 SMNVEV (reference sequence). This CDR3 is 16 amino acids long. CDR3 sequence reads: CASLPAEGSGIYGYTF. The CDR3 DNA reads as TGTGCCAGCCTGCCTGCTGAAGGATCGGGGATTTATGGCTACACCTTC.

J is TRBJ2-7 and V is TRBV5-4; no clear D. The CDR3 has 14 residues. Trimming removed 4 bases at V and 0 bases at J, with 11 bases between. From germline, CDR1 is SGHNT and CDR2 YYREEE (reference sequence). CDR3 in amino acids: CASSPIYDSYEQYF. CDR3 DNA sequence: TGTGCCAGCAGCCCAATCTATGACTCCTACGAGCAGTACTTC.

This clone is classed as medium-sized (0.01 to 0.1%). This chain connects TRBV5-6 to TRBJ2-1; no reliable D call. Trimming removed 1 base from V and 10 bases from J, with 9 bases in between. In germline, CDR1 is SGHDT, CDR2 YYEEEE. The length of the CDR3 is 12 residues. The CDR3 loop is CASSLLSPEQFF. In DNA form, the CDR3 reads TGTGCCAGCAGCTTGCTTAGCCCAGAGCAGTTCTTC.

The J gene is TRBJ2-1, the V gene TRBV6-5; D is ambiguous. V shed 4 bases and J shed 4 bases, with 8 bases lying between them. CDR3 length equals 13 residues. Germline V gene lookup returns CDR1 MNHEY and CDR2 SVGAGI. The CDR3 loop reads CASSSDSYNEQFF. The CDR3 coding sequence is TGTGCCAGCAGTTCCGACTCATACAATGAGCAGTTCTTC.

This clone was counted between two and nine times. CDR3 coding DNA: TGTGCCAGCAGCGTAACGACAGGGGCTTTTCCCTATGGCTACACCTTC. Protein sequence: CASSVTTGAFPYGYTF. V gene TRBV9 combines with J gene TRBJ1-2, with 8 bases aligning to TRBD1. CDR1 and CDR2 from the germline V gene are SGDLS and YYNGEE. The J segment lost 4 bases and the V segment lost 1 base, leaving 9 bases of the junction unmatched. The CDR3 covers 16 residues.

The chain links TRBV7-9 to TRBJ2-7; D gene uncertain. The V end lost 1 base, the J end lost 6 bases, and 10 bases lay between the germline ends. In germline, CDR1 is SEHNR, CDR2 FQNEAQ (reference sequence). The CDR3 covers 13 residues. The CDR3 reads CASSLGTASEQYF. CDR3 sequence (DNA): TGTGCCAGCAGCTTAGGGACCGCTTCCGAGCAGTACTTC.